This T cell receptor beta chain was identified in a study of T-cell memory formation after mild COVID-19. Overall study findings and caveats: Those CD4+ clones that contracted were mainly in CM and EM (CD8+ ones in EMRA). There was a balanced CD4/CD8 profile in clones contracting day 15 to 85, and later expanders leaned CD4+.

Libraries for TCRalpha and TCRbeta carried sample barcodes and unique molecular identifiers via 5'RACE. TCRdb re-called the 5' RACE reads through MiXCR, storing one row per CDR3 protein. There are 90,000 to 120,000 distinct CDR3 sequences in the sample; over 13% occur only once, and less than 40% lies in the top ten. Germline values: CDR1 MNHEY, CDR2 SMNVEV (reference sequence). Trimming took 7 bases from V and 0 from J, leaving 4 bases between them. The CDR3 length is 13 residues. About this clonotype: The antigen remains undetermined.

The J gene is TRBJ2-6, the V gene TRBV27; no firm D call. This clonotype was obtained from a man younger than 35 who had mild COVID-19 (a few samples of this study predate the infection). Cell type and time point are not known. Sequences were obtained from PBMCs or a T cell subset sorted from them (not recorded which). CDR3 in amino acids: CASKGSGANVLTF. The CDR3 DNA is TGTGCCAGCAAAGGCTCTGGGGCCAACGTCCTGACTTTC.